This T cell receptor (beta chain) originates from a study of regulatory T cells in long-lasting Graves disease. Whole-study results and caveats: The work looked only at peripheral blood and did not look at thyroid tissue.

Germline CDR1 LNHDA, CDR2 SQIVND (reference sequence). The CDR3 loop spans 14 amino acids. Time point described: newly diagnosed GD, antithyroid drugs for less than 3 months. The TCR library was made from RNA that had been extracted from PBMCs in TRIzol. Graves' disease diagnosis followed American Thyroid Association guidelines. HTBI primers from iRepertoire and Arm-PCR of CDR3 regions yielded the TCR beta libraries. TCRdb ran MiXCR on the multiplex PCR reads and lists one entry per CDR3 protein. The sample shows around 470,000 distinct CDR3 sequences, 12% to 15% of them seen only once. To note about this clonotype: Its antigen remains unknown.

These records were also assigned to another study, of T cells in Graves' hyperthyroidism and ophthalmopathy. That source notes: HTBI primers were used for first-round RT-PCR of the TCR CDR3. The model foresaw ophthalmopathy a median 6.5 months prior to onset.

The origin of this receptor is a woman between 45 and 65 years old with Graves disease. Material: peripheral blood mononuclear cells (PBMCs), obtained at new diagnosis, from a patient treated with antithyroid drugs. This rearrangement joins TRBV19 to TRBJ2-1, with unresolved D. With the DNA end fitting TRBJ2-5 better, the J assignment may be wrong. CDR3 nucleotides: TGTGCCGCGTCGGGTAGGACCGTCCAAGAGACCCAGTACTTC. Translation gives CAASGRTVQETQYF.